This T cell receptor beta chain was observed in a study of tumor and adjacent non-tumor tissue in lung cancer. About the research overall: Stage I to III disease affected 9 to 10 men and roughly five women aged about 31 to 80. On average, productive TCRbeta reads reached about 4.17 million per sample. Study-level points and caveats: Higher tumor TCR diversity was associated with shorter survival. Tumor tissue had significantly higher TCR diversity than normal lung.

Note on this clonotype: The antigen remains undetermined. Germline is not matched at one junction end, which may reflect a read error.

Three rounds of nested PCR, following a modified ARM-PCR protocol, produced the TCRbeta library. TCRdb re-called the multiplex PCR reads with MiXCR, one entry per CDR3 protein. Among tens of thousands of distinct CDR3 sequences listed, approximately 82% were seen once. CDR1 and CDR2 (germline): MNHEY, SVGEGT. This CDR3 region has 11 residues. This sample's RNA came from whole unsorted tissue. More than 3 cm separated this lung sample from the edge of the tumor. The TCR originated in a man between 65 and 85 years old with non-small cell lung cancer. This chain joins TRBV6-2 or TRBV6-3 and TRBJ1-2, with unresolved D. The sequencing sample was made of distant non-tumor lung tissue. CDR3 DNA: TGTGTCAGCAGTCTCTCATGTGGCCACACCTTC. This sequence encodes CVSSLSCGHTF.